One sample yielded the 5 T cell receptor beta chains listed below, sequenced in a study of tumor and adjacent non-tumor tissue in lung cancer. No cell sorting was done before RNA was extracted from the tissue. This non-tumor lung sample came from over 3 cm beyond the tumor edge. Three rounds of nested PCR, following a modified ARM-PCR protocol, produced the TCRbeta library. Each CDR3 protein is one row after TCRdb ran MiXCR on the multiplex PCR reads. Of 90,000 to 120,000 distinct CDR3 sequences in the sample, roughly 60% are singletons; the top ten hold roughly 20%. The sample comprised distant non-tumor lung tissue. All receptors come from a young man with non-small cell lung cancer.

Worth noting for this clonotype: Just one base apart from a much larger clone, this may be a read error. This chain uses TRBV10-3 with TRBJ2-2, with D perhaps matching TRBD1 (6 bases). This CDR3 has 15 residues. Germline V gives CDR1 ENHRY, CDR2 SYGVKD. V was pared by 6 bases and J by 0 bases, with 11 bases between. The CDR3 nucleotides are TGTGCCATCAGGGTCAGGGGACCGAACACCGGGGAGCTGTTTTTT. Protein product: CAIRVRGPNTGELFF.

CDR3 amino acids: CSAAGNMGGNQPQHF. CDR3 in DNA: TGCAGTGCCGCCGGCAACATGGGTGGCAATCAGCCCCAGCATTTT. The rearrangement links TRBV20-1 to TRBJ1-5; the D is unclear. V was trimmed by 6 bases and J by 2 bases, leaving 17 bases between them. Germline assignment: CDR1 DFQATT and CDR2 SNEGSKA (reference sequence). The CDR3 runs 15 residues.

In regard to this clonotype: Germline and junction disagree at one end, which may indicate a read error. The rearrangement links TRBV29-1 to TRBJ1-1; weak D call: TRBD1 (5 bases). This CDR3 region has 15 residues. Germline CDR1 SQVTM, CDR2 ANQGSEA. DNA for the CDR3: TGTAGCGCCGCCCTCCGGGGCAGCCTAAACACTGAGGCTTTCTTT. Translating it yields CSAALRGSLNTEAFF.

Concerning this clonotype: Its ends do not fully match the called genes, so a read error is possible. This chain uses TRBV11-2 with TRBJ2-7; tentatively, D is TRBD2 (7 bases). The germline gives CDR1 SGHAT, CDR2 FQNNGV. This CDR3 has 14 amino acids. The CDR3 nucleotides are TGTACCAGCAGCTTTGGGGGGGGCCCCTACGAGCAGTACTTC. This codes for CTSSFGGGPYEQYF.

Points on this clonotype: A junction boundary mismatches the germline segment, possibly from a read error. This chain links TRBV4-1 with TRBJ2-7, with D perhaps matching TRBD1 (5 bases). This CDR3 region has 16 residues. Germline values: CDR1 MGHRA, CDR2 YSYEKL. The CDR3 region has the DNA TGCGCCAACAGCCAAGATGTCCAGGGATTAAACTACGAGCAATACTTC. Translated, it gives CANSQDVQGLNYEQYF.